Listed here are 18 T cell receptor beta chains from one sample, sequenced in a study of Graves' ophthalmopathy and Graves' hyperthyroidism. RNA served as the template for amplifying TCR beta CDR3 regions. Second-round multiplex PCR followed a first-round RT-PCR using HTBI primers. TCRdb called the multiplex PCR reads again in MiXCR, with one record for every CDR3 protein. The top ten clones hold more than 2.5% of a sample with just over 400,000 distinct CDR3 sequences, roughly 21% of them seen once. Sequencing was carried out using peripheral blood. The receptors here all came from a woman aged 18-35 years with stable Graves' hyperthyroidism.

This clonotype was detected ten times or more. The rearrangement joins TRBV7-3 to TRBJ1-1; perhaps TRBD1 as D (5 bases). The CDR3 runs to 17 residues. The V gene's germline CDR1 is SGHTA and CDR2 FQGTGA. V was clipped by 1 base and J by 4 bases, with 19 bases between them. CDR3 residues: CASSLRPGPGLGTEAFF. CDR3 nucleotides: TGTGCCAGCAGCTTAAGGCCAGGGCCCGGGCTGGGCACTGAAGCTTTCTTT.

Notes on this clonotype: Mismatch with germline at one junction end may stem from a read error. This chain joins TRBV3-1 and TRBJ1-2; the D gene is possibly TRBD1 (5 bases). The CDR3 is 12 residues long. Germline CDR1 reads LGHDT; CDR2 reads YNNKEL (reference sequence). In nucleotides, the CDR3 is TGTGCCAGCAACCAAGCAGGGCATGGCTACACCTTC. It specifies CASNQAGHGYTF. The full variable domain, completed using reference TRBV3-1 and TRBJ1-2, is DTAVSQTPKYLVTQMGNDKSIKCEQNLGHDTMYWYKQDSKKFLKIMFSYNNKELIINETVPNRFSPKSPDKAHLNLHINSLELGDSAVYFCASNQAGHGYTFGSGTRLTVV.

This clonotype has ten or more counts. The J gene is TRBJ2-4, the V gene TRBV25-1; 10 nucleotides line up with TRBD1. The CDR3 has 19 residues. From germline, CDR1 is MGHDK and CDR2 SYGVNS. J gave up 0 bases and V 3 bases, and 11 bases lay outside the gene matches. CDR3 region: CASSDEGTGDFLAKNIQYF. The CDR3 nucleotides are TGTGCCAGCAGTGATGAAGGGACAGGGGACTTCCTAGCCAAAAACATTCAGTACTTC.

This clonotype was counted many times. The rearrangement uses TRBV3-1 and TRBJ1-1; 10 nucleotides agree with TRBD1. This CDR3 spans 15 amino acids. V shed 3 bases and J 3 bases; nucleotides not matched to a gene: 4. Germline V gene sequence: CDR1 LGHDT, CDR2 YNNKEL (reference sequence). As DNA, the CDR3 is TGTGCCAGCAGCCAGACAGGGGGCAAGCACACTGAAGCTTTCTTT. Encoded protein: CASSQTGGKHTEAFF.

DNA for the CDR3: TGTGCCAGCAGCCCCAATGTGCAAGGGTTCGGAAACACCATATATTTT. Amino acids: CASSPNVQGFGNTIYF. This rearrangement joins TRBV6-1 to TRBJ1-3; no clear D. Trimming removed 6 bases from V and 4 bases from J, with 19 bases in between. The germline V gene has CDR1 MNHNS and CDR2 SASEGT. The CDR3 extends over 16 amino acids.

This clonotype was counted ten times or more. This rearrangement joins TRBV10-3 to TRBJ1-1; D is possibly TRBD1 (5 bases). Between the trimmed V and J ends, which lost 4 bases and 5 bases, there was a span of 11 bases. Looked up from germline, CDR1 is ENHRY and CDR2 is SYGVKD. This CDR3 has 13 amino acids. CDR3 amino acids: CAISGTSRTEAFF. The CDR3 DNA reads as TGTGCCATCAGTGGGACAAGTCGGACTGAAGCTTTCTTT.

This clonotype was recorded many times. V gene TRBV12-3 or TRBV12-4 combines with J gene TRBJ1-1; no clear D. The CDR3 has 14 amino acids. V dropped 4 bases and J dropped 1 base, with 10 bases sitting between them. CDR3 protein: CASSWYRGNTEAFF. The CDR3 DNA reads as TGTGCCAGCAGTTGGTATCGGGGGAACACTGAAGCTTTCTTT.

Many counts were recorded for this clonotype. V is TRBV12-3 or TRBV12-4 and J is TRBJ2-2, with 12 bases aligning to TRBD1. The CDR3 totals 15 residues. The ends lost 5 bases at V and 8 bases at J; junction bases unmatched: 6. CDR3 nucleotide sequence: TGTGCCAGCAGTACCGGGACAGGGGGCGTGGGGGAGCTGTTTTTT. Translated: CASSTGTGGVGELFF.

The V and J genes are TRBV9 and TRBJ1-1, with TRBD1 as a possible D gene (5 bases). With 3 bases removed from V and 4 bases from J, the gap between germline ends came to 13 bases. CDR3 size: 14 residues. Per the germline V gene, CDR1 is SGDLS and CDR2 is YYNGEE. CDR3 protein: CASSAGSGGTEAFF. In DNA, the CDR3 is TGTGCCAGCAGCGCTGGGAGCGGGGGCACTGAAGCTTTCTTT.

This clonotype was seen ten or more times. The CDR3 protein is CASSLRTGLNQPQHF. The CDR3 DNA sequence: TGTGCCAGCAGCCTCCGGACAGGGCTCAATCAGCCCCAGCATTTT. The chain recombines TRBV12-3 or TRBV12-4 with TRBJ1-5; 8 bases fit TRBD1. V was pared by 6 bases and J by 3 bases, with 7 bases of the junction left unmatched. The length of the CDR3 is 15 residues.

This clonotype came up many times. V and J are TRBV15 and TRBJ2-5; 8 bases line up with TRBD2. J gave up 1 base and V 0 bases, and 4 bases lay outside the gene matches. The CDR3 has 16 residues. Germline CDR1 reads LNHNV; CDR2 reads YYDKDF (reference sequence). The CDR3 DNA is TGTGCCACCAGCAGAGATCCGGGAGGGGTCCAAGAGACCCAGTACTTC. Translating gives CATSRDPGGVQETQYF.

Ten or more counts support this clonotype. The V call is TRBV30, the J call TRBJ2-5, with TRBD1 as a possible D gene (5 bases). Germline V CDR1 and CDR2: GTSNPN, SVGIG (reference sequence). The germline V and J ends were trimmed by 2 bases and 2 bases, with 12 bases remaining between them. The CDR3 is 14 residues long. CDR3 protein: CAWSIHRSQETQYF. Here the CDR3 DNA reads TGTGCCTGGAGTATCCACAGGTCTCAAGAGACCCAGTACTTC.

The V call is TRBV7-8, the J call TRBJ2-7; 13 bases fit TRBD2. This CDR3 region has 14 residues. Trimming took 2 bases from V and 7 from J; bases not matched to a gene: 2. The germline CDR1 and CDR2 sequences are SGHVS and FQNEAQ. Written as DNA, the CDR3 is TGTGCCAGCAGCTTAACTAGCGGGGGGGGAGAGCAGTACTTC. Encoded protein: CASSLTSGGGEQYF.

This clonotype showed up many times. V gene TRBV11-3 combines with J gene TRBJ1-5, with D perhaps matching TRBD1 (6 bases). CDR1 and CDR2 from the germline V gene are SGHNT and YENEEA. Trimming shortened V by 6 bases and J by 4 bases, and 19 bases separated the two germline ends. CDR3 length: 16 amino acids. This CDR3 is CASSFQAGAGNQPQHF. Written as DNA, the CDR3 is TGTGCCAGCAGTTTCCAGGCAGGGGCCGGAAATCAGCCCCAGCATTTT.

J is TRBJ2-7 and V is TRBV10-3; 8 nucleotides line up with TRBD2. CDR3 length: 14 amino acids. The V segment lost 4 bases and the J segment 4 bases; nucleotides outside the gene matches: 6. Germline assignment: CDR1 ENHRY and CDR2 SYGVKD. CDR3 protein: CAISVGTREYEQYF. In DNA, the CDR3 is TGTGCCATCAGTGTTGGGACTAGAGAGTACGAGCAGTACTTC.

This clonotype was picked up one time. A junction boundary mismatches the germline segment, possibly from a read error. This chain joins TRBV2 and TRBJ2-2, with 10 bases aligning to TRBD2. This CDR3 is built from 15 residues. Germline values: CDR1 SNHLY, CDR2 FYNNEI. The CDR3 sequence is CASRGTSETPGDLFF. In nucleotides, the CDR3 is TGTGCCAGCAGAGGGACTAGCGAGACCCCCGGGGATCTGTTTTTT.

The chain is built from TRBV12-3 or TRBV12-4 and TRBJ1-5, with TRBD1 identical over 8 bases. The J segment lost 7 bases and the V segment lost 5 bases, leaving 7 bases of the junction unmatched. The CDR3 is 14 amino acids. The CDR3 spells CASSTGTGEQPQHF. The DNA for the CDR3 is TGTGCCAGCAGTACCGGGACAGGCGAACAGCCCCAGCATTTT.

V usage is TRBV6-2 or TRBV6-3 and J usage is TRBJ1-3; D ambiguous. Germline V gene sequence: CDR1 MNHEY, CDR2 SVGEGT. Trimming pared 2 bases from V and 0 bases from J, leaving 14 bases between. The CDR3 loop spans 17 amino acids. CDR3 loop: CASSYPTYLGSGNTIYF. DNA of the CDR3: TGTGCCAGCAGTTACCCGACATATTTGGGCTCTGGAAACACCATATATTTT.